This T cell receptor beta chain originates from a study of tumor and adjacent non-tumor tissue in lung cancer (dated by TCRdb to between 2017 and 2018). With regard to the full study: The cohort included 12 adenocarcinoma, 2 squamous cell carcinoma and 1 small cell lung cancer patients. The approximately 15 patients were aged about 31 to 85 years, included 10 men and 5 women, and had TNM stage I to III disease. The study compared bulk TCRbeta repertoires between lung tumor tissue and matched distant non-tumor lung tissue from about 14 lung cancer patients. TCRbeta CDR3 sequencing was performed on around 30 paired specimens, with one tumor sample and one normal lung sample collected per patient. Sequencing produced fewer than 150,000,000 productive TCRbeta reads in total, an average of about 4.17 million reads per sample.

RNA was isolated from bulk unsorted tissue, and RNA quality was assessed with a NanoDrop ND-1000 and an Agilent 2100. For the normal lung samples, distant non-tumor tissue was collected more than 3 cm away from the tumor edge. Newly diagnosed lung cancer patients without prior chemotherapy who had been admitted for thoracic surgery in China between August and November 2014 were enrolled as donors. Patients who had received previous radiotherapy or chemotherapy, or who had another concurrent cancer, were excluded from the study. Pieces of surgical tissue measuring about 1-2.2 cm3 were kept in RNAlater solution and stored at -80 degrees C until use. With regard to this clonotype: Its antigen is still unknown. No base quality values were provided; no much bigger clone lies one nucleotide off.

Reading the germline V gene gives CDR1 WSHSY and CDR2 SAAADI. V was cut back by 11 bases and J by 5 bases, leaving a gap of 21 bases between them. The CDR3 runs 15 amino acids, cysteine and phenylalanine included. The only DNA kept is the CDR3, 45 bases in frame from the first base. Receptors were amplified or captured by multiplex PCR. Sequencing relied on an Illumina HiSeq 2500. Following protocols modified from ARM-PCR, the researchers constructed TCRbeta libraries through three rounds of nested PCR with primers (Table S4). Before sequencing, PCR products in the 200-500 bp range were cut out of the gel and cleaned up using the QIAquick gel extraction kit. In the source study's methods: Trimmomatic was used to clean the reads, FLASH was used to merge the reads into complete CDR3 sequences, and MiTCR was used to assign the reads to V(D)J germline segments. Clonal diversity was computed as the inverse Simpson's index with VDJtools. Productive reads were defined as in-frame sequences without a premature stop codon. TCRdb took the public reads, trimmed them with fastp at Q25, ran MiXCR for clone calling and kept in-frame beta chains. Rows are unified per CDR3 protein, each entry keeping the most common DNA and genes. The V and J calls, along with clone size, are taken from TCRdb and not from the paper's own processing. Within this sample are nearly 50,000 distinct CDR3 sequences, with around 60% of them counted one time only. Jointly, the top ten make up approximately 31% of the sample.

Overall study results and their limits: The top 100 clones accounted for a significantly larger cumulative portion of the repertoire in normal lung than in tumor tissue. TCR diversity (inverse Simpson) was significantly higher in tumor than in normal lung tissue (431.37 vs 166.20, P = 0.0075, Mann-Whitney U test). Younger patients had significantly higher TCR diversity, and higher tumor TCR diversity was associated with shorter overall and disease-free survival. Only about 15 patients were included in the cohort, and the need for larger samples and more detailed clinical data was noted by the authors. Peripheral blood was not sequenced, so blood TCRbeta repertoires were not examined in the lung cancer patients of the study. The methods do not name the sequencing platform or mention unique molecular identifiers.

The specimen was distant non-tumor lung tissue. The rearranged chain carries TRBV10-2 and TRBJ2-2; TRBD2 is a possible D gene, resting on 5 matching bases. The receptor's source is an older woman with non-small cell lung cancer. For the CDR3, the sequence is CAGLTEGLATGELFF. The nucleotide sequence reads as follows: TGCGCCGGTCTAACAGAGGGCCTCGCAACCGGGGAGCTGTTTTTT.